This T cell receptor (beta chain) was sequenced during a study of T cells in Graves' hyperthyroidism and ophthalmopathy. Findings and caveats of the study: Ophthalmopathy, as predicted by the model, came a median 6.5 months after the prediction. Most thyroid clonotypes that were expanded above 0.001 also turned up in blood.

The study left out patients who had uncontrolled infection, other autoimmune disease, pregnancy or lactation. Clinical symptoms, serum thyroxine and TRAb, thyroid ultrasound and orbital computed tomography were used for the diagnoses. This clonotype was counted at least ten times. Its target is unknown. Amplification yielded TCR beta CDR3 regions, with RNA transcripts as the source. Primed by the HTBI set, a first-round RT-PCR was run on the TCR CDR3. TCRdb reprocessed the multiplex PCR reads with MiXCR, giving one entry per CDR3 protein. The sample lists approximately 400,000 distinct CDR3 sequences, around 15% occurring once. The V gene's germline CDR1 is DFQATT and CDR2 SNEGSKA (reference sequence). The ends were cut back, 3 bases at V and 0 bases at J, with 22 bases in the middle. The CDR3 is 18 residues long.

Material: blood. This clonotype was sampled from a man aged 50-60 years with Graves' ophthalmopathy. This chain connects TRBV20-1 to TRBJ2-3, with D perhaps being TRBD1 or TRBD2 (5 bases each). CDR3 nucleotide sequence: TGCAGTGCTAGCGGGGTGAGACAGAAACGACCTAGCACAGATACGCAGTATTTT. Its protein is CSASGVRQKRPSTDTQYF.